Sequencing of this T cell receptor (beta chain) was carried out in a study of T cells in Graves' hyperthyroidism and ophthalmopathy. This clonotype was counted ten times or more. Regions amplified from RNA transcripts were the TCR beta CDR3 regions. Primed by the HTBI set, a first-round RT-PCR was run on the TCR CDR3. TCRdb passed the multiplex PCR reads through MiXCR, listing each CDR3 protein once. Of about half a million distinct CDR3 sequences in the sample, about 20% were seen once. For ophthalmopathy patients, the Clinical Activity Score was at least 3 and the NOSPECS grade at least 4; duration was under 3 months. Thyroid ultrasound, orbital computed tomography, clinical symptoms, and serum thyroxine and TRAb underpinned diagnoses. Material for sequencing was blood. This TCR was recovered from a man aged 35 to 55 with Graves' ophthalmopathy.

In DNA form, the CDR3 reads TGTGCCTGTACGGAGGGCGCAGGAGAGACCCAGTACTTC. Its translation is CACTEGAGETQYF. The chain uses TRBV30 and TRBJ2-5; TRBD2 is a possible D gene (6 bases). CDR3 length: 13 amino acids. Trimming took 6 bases from V and 4 from J, leaving 15 bases between them. Germline CDR1 GTSNPN, CDR2 SVGIG (reference sequence).